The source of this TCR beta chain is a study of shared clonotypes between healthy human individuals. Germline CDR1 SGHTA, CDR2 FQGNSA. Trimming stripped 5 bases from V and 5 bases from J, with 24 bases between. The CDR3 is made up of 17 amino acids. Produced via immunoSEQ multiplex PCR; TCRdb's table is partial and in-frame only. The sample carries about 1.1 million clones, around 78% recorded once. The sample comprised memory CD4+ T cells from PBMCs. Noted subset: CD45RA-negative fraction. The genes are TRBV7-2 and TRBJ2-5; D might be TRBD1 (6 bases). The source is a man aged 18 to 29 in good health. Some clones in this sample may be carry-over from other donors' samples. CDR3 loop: CASSGQPHRVIIETQYF. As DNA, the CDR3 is TGTGCCAGCAGCGGGCAGCCCCACAGGGTCATTATCGAGACCCAGTACTTC.